This TCR beta chain was captured by sequencing in a study of T-cell reconstitution after alpha-beta-depleted transplantation in children. Study-level points and caveats: T-cell counts and diversity were attributed mostly to newly produced T cells one year after transplant.

V lost 3 bases to trimming and J lost 3 bases, with 12 bases between them. Germline values: CDR1 DFQATT, CDR2 SNEGSKA (reference sequence). There are 13 residues in the CDR3. During its preparation, the TCRbeta library received unique molecular identifiers. TCRdb re-derived calls from the PCR reads in MiXCR, one entry per CDR3 protein. The sample carries fewer than 750,000 distinct CDR3 sequences, 23% recorded once. This clonotype was counted a few times. Its target is not known. The sequence was collected from a boy under two years old who had a stem cell transplant for acute myeloid leukemia, so the T cells may come from the graft donor. The sample consisted of PBMCs, mostly from graft donor cells, taken 360 days after TCRalphabeta/CD19-depleted stem cell transplant. The J gene is TRBJ2-7, the V gene TRBV20-1; D remains ambiguous. For the CDR3, the DNA is TGCAGTGCTAGCCCGCTAGTTAGCTACGAGCAGTACTTC. It specifies CSASPLVSYEQYF.